The rows below give T cell receptor beta chains drawn from one sample of a study of blood T cell repertoires in COVID-19. The repertoire was sequenced with immunoSEQ multiplex PCR; TCRdb's copy has only in-frame clones and lacks some. The table shows about 170,000 clones, with 75% to 90% occurring only once. The material sequenced was peripheral blood. All receptors derive from a human donor with acute or convalescent COVID-19. The donor label of this sample is uncertain. Each CDR3 is given with its conserved first and last residue. A D gene is named only where the DNA matches it firmly. The size field is filled for only some rows; it gives once, few, many or a size class.

v_call: TRBV18; clone_size: .; d_call: TRBD1; j_call: TRBJ1-4; cdr3_aa: CASSPWNGDRIEKLFF; cdr3_nt: TGTGCCAGCTCACCATGGAATGGGGACAGGATTGAAAAACTGTTTTTT
v_call: TRBV6-5; clone_size: .; d_call: TRBD1; j_call: TRBJ1-5; cdr3_aa: CASRGGGGNQPQHF; cdr3_nt: TGTGCCAGCAGAGGGGGCGGTGGCAATCAGCCCCAGCATTTT
v_call: TRBV18; clone_size: .; d_call: TRBD2; j_call: TRBJ2-2; cdr3_aa: CASSRLPGTSGTNTGELFF; cdr3_nt: TGTGCCAGCTCACGACTACCGGGGACTAGCGGGACGAACACCGGGGAGCTGTTTTTT
v_call: TRBV11-2; clone_size: .; d_call: .; j_call: TRBJ1-3; cdr3_aa: CASSLVAFSGNTIYF; cdr3_nt: TGTGCCAGCAGCTTAGTAGCCTTCTCTGGAAACACCATATATTTT
v_call: TRBV7-9; clone_size: .; d_call: .; j_call: TRBJ1-1; cdr3_aa: CASSLTSRTEAFF; cdr3_nt: TGTGCCAGCAGCCTGACTAGCAGGACTGAAGCTTTCTTT
v_call: TRBV9; clone_size: .; d_call: TRBD2; j_call: TRBJ2-5; cdr3_aa: CASSLGSGTVQETQYF; cdr3_nt: TGTGCCAGCAGTCTTGGTAGCGGGACGGTTCAAGAGACCCAGTACTTC
v_call: TRBV7-2; clone_size: .; d_call: .; j_call: TRBJ2-1; cdr3_aa: CASSLVRLTHEQFF; cdr3_nt: TGTGCCAGCAGCTTAGTTCGTTTAACTCATGAGCAGTTCTTC
v_call: TRBV6-5; clone_size: .; d_call: .; j_call: TRBJ1-1; cdr3_aa: CASSGRDGRTEAFF; cdr3_nt: TGTGCCAGCAGCGGACGGGATGGAAGGACTGAAGCTTTCTTT
v_call: TRBV7-2; clone_size: .; d_call: TRBD2; j_call: TRBJ2-2; cdr3_aa: CASSFSSGAGTGELFF; cdr3_nt: TGTGCCAGCAGCTTTTCCAGCGGGGCGGGCACCGGGGAGCTGTTTTTT
v_call: TRBV5-1; clone_size: once; d_call: .; j_call: TRBJ1-3; cdr3_aa: CASSLFGQGSSGNTIYF; cdr3_nt: TGCGCCAGCAGCTTGTTTGGGCAGGGGAGCTCTGGAAACACCATATATTTT
v_call: TRBV6-2/TRBV6-3; clone_size: .; d_call: .; j_call: TRBJ1-1; cdr3_aa: CASSYTKYTEAFF; cdr3_nt: TGTGCCAGCAGTTACACAAAGTACACTGAAGCTTTCTTT
v_call: TRBV30; clone_size: .; d_call: .; j_call: TRBJ2-7; cdr3_aa: CAWSVKGQGRYF; cdr3_nt: TGTGCCTGGAGTGTAAAGGGGCAGGGAAGGTACTTC
v_call: TRBV29-1; clone_size: once; d_call: TRBD1; j_call: TRBJ1-5; cdr3_aa: CSAGQGNNQPQHF; cdr3_nt: TGCAGCGCGGGACAGGGTAACAATCAGCCCCAGCATTTT
v_call: TRBV25-1; clone_size: .; d_call: TRBD2; j_call: TRBJ2-3; cdr3_aa: CASSELGLAGDTQYF; cdr3_nt: TGTGCCAGCAGTGAATTAGGACTAGCGGGAGATACGCAGTATTTT
v_call: TRBV7-2; clone_size: .; d_call: .; j_call: TRBJ2-2; cdr3_aa: CASSPDTGELFF; cdr3_nt: TGTGCCAGCAGCCCCGACACCGGGGAGCTGTTTTTT
v_call: TRBV6-5; clone_size: .; d_call: .; j_call: TRBJ1-5; cdr3_aa: CASSYAPGSNQPQHF; cdr3_nt: TGTGCCAGCAGTTATGCCCCAGGAAGCAATCAGCCCCAGCATTTT
v_call: TRBV14; clone_size: once; d_call: TRBD1; j_call: TRBJ2-4; cdr3_aa: CASSLHNRGTKNIQYF; cdr3_nt: TGTGCCAGCAGCCTCCATAACAGGGGAACCAAAAACATTCAGTACTTC
v_call: TRBV9; clone_size: .; d_call: TRBD2; j_call: TRBJ2-7; cdr3_aa: CASSVEGGGAYEQYF; cdr3_nt: TGTGCCAGCAGCGTAGAGGGCGGGGGGGCTTACGAGCAGTACTTC
v_call: TRBV2; clone_size: .; d_call: TRBD1; j_call: TRBJ1-3; cdr3_aa: CASSIVGQSSGNTIYF; cdr3_nt: TGTGCCAGCAGTATAGTGGGACAGAGCTCTGGAAACACCATATATTTT
v_call: TRBV6-5; clone_size: .; d_call: TRBD1; j_call: TRBJ1-1; cdr3_aa: CASSHDTGGRSEAFF; cdr3_nt: TGTGCCAGCAGTCATGACACAGGGGGCAGGTCTGAAGCTTTCTTT
v_call: TRBV15; clone_size: .; d_call: TRBD1; j_call: TRBJ1-5; cdr3_aa: CATSRLDRGLDQPQHF; cdr3_nt: TGTGCCACCAGCAGACTCGACAGGGGGCTGGATCAGCCCCAGCATTTT
v_call: TRBV2; clone_size: once; d_call: TRBD1; j_call: TRBJ1-2; cdr3_aa: CASETGAVRGYTF; cdr3_nt: TGTGCCAGCGAAACAGGGGCCGTCCGCGGCTACACCTTC
v_call: TRBV27; clone_size: once; d_call: .; j_call: TRBJ1-2; cdr3_aa: CASTSTPLIRGYTF; cdr3_nt: TGTGCCAGCACTTCGACTCCATTAATAAGGGGCTACACCTTC